This entry lists 15 T cell receptor beta chains sequenced from one sample in a study of PD-L1 blockade in urothelial cancer. Documented time point: peripheral blood 6 weeks after treatment start. The table came from immunoSEQ multiplex PCR; TCRdb's copy has only in-frame clones and leaves some out. The sample shows around 110,000 clones, approximately 90% of them seen only once. The material sequenced was PBMCs, taken around atezolizumab (anti-PD-L1) treatment. Receptors were obtained from a man in his fifties or sixties with urothelial cancer.

J is TRBJ2-5 and V is TRBV4-1, with D possibly matching TRBD2 (7 bases). The germline V gene has CDR1 MGHRA and CDR2 YSYEKL. The CDR3 spans 15 residues. V lost 4 bases and J lost 3, with 15 bases in between. The CDR3 here is CASSPGGQGEETQYF. In DNA, the CDR3 is TGCGCCAGCAGCCCCGGGGGGCAGGGCGAAGAGACCCAGTACTTC.

The V and J genes are TRBV27 and TRBJ2-5; TRBD2 matches 13 bases. V lost 3 bases, J lost 3 bases, and 7 bases stayed unmatched. There are 17 residues in the CDR3. In germline, CDR1 is MNHEY, CDR2 SMNVEV (reference sequence). The CDR3 coding sequence is TGTGCCAGCAGTTTCTCTCGACTAGCGGGAGGTAAAGAGACCCAGTACTTC. Encoded protein: CASSFSRLAGGKETQYF.

The V and J genes are TRBV19 and TRBJ1-6; no firm D call. Trimming took 5 bases from V and 10 from J, leaving 9 bases between them. The V gene's germline CDR1 is LNHDA and CDR2 SQIVND (reference sequence). This CDR3 is 12 amino acids long. This CDR3 reads CASSPRGSPLHF. For the CDR3, the DNA is TGTGCCAGTAGTCCCCGGGGATCACCCCTCCACTTT.

The rearrangement links TRBV11-1 to TRBJ2-3; the D gene is possibly TRBD2 (6 bases). This CDR3 has 13 amino acids. Germline CDR1 SGHAT, CDR2 FQDESV (reference sequence). Between the trimmed V and J ends, which lost 5 bases and 2 bases, there was a span of 8 bases. For the CDR3, the DNA is TGTGCCAGCAGCCGGAGGGACACAGATACGCAGTATTTT. Translated, it gives CASSRRDTDTQYF.

The J gene is TRBJ2-1, the V gene TRBV7-9, with 8 bases matching TRBD2. The junction had 11 bases not matched to a gene; V was cut back by 8 bases and J by 8 bases. This CDR3 is built from 14 residues. Germline V gives CDR1 SEHNR, CDR2 FQNEAQ (reference sequence). The DNA of the CDR3 is TGTGCCAGCCGAAGCGGGAGTGGGGAATATGAGCAGTTCTTC. Amino acid sequence: CASRSGSGEYEQFF.

The chain couples TRBV30 to TRBJ1-4; TRBD1 matches at 7 bases. Germline CDR1 is GTSNPN and CDR2 is SVGIG (reference sequence). The CDR3 has 15 amino acids. The trim removed 5 bases at V and 5 bases at J, leaving 11 bases unmatched. CDR3 sequence: CAWLLPGTENEKLFF. CDR3 bases: TGTGCCTGGCTATTACCCGGGACAGAAAATGAAAAACTGTTTTTT.

The gene calls are TRBV6-4 and TRBJ2-6; tentative D call: TRBD1 (6 bases). CDR1 and CDR2 (germline): MRHNA, SNTAGT. Trimming left V 6 bases short and J 0 bases short, with 9 bases between. The CDR3 loop spans 15 amino acids. The CDR3 nucleotides are TGTGCCAGCAGCCAACAGGGCTCTGGGGCCAACGTCCTGACTTTC. Its protein product is CASSQQGSGANVLTF.

V usage is TRBV2 and J usage is TRBJ1-2, with TRBD1 matching over 7 bases. Per germline, CDR1 SNHLY and CDR2 FYNNEI. Trimming cost V 2 bases and J 8 bases; bases outside gene matches: 8. This CDR3 is built from 14 residues. In DNA, the CDR3 is TGTGCCAGCAGTGAAAGGGAACAGGGGTTCGGCTACACCTTC. Protein sequence: CASSEREQGFGYTF.

CDR3 in DNA: TGTGCCAGCAGCTTGGCGGGACTAGCGGGGCTCCAAGAGACCCAGTACTTC. Amino acid sequence: CASSLAGLAGLQETQYF. V gene TRBV5-4 combines with J gene TRBJ2-5; 13 bases fit TRBD2. With V trimmed by 0 bases and J by 1 base, 3 bases remained unmatched. Germline V CDR1 and CDR2: SGHNT, YYREEE (reference sequence). The CDR3 is 17 amino acids.

The J gene is TRBJ2-3, the V gene TRBV19; 10 nucleotides line up with TRBD1. Germline-derived CDR1 and CDR2 are LNHDA and SQIVND (reference sequence). Losses at the gene ends were 10 bases for V and 5 bases for J; bases not matched to a gene: 18. The CDR3 sequence is 17 residues long. The CDR3 sequence: CATANPRTGGIGDTQYF. Written as DNA, the CDR3 is TGTGCCACCGCTAACCCCAGGACAGGGGGTATCGGAGATACGCAGTATTTT.

This chain uses TRBV28 with TRBJ1-1; 9 bases match TRBD1. V lost 4 bases, J lost 3 bases, and 12 bases stayed unmatched. CDR1 is MDHEN and CDR2 is SYDVKM in the germline V gene. CDR3 length: 17 residues. The CDR3 bases are TGTGCCAGCAGTTCGCCGGGACAGGGATCGGGGGACACTGAAGCTTTCTTT. This encodes CASSSPGQGSGDTEAFF.

The DNA for the CDR3 is TGTGCCAGCAGTTTAGGACTAGCGGTAAGCTCCTACGAGCAGTACTTC. Protein sequence: CASSLGLAVSSYEQYF. The genes are TRBV6-5 and TRBJ2-7, with 10 bases matching TRBD2. The germline V gene encodes CDR1 MNHEY and CDR2 SVGAGI. Unmatched junction bases numbered 6, after V lost 4 bases and J lost 0 bases. The CDR3 runs 16 residues.

J is TRBJ2-5 and V is TRBV6-4; tentative D call: TRBD1 (5 bases). V was clipped by 0 bases and J by 4 bases, with 9 bases between them. Germline V gives CDR1 MRHNA, CDR2 SNTAGT. CDR3 length: 14 residues. The CDR3: CASSDSAQGETQYF. For the CDR3, the DNA is TGTGCCAGCAGTGACTCGGCTCAGGGAGAGACCCAGTACTTC.

The chain recombines TRBV7-2 with TRBJ2-7, with D unclear. The CDR3 is made up of 16 amino acids. Germline CDR1 and CDR2: SGHTA and FQGNSA. Trimming shortened V by 1 base and J by 0 bases, and 13 bases separated the two germline ends. This CDR3 reads CASSLVGFSSSYEQYF. Here the CDR3 DNA reads TGTGCCAGCAGCTTAGTTGGGTTTAGCAGCTCCTACGAGCAGTACTTC. Full variable domain (outside the CDR3, taken from reference TRBV7-2 and TRBJ2-7): GAGVSQSPSNKVTEKGKDVELRCDPISGHTALYWYRQSLGQGLEFLIYFQGNSAPDKSGLPSDRFSAERTGGSVSTLTIQRTQQEDSAVYLCASSLVGFSSSYEQYFGPGTRLTVT.

The chain recombines TRBV7-3 with TRBJ2-3; 9 bases are a match to TRBD2. V shed 5 bases and J 5 bases; nucleotides not matched to a gene: 17. This CDR3 has 18 residues. The germline V gene encodes CDR1 SGHTA and CDR2 FQGTGA. The CDR3 coding sequence is TGTGCCAGCAGCCCAACGGGCGGCGGGGGGGCCCTAAGAGATACGCAGTATTTT. Translated, it gives CASSPTGGGGALRDTQYF.